This entry describes one TCR beta chain. What antigen it recognizes has not been identified. Base qualities are not provided; no much larger clone lies one nucleotide away. The data stem from a study of blood T cell repertoires in COVID-19 (dated by TCRdb to 2020 to 2021). The study in broad terms: Samples covering the acute and convalescent phases of COVID-19 were provided by collaborators in the United States, Italy and Spain. The prospective study material was composed of cDNA or gDNA derived from T cells, B-cell-depleted T cells, or PBMCs. Deeply sampled blood TCRbeta repertoires from subjects exposed to, actively infected with, or recovered from COVID-19 were included in the dataset. A freely available public database, intended as a resource for researchers studying the immune response to SARS-CoV-2, is where the repertoires were released. Samples were obtained from the ongoing ImmuneRACE study (first 160 participants) and from about 1,300 subjects provided by 6 global collaborators. The sample metadata nearly always contained a de-identified subject ID, COVID-19 status, age in years and sex. HLA class I and class II types, where available, came from metadata supplied by the sample provider rather than from assay-based typing. General conclusions and limits of the study: How much clinical and demographic metadata was included differed by source and by participant, and the metadata was provided uncurated.

Its CDR3 holds 13 amino acids, cysteine through phenylalanine. Only CDR3 DNA is held: 39 bases, read in frame from base 1. Taken from the germline V gene, the CDR1 and CDR2 loops are SNHLY and FYNNEI. Here V drops 10 bases and J drops 11 bases, and the junction holds 13 bases not matched to any gene. The immunoSEQ Assay, a bias-controlled multiplex PCR, was used to amplify TCRbeta CDR3 regions from genomic DNA. Per the source publication's procedure: Nucleated cell counts per sample were estimated from amplification of reference gene primers within the assay. To quantify the absolute abundance of each unique TCRbeta CDR3 rearrangement, sequence reads were collapsed and filtered. For each sample, productive Simpson clonality was calculated by taking the square root of Simpson's diversity index across productive rearrangements. The immuneACCESS repertoire file appears here via TCRdb, limited to in-frame rearrangements. These files lack a portion of the clones; in checked studies, under half of the deficit traces to unresolved V genes, and the cause of the others is not known. D and trimming were read from the DNA, whereas the V and J calls and clone size are those reported in that table. The sample table lists 200,000 to 250,000 clones, 80% to 90% of them with a count of one. The leading ten clones occupy approximately 10% of the sample.

Whole blood was collected in K2EDTA tubes by collaborating institutions according to the institutions' own protocols. For TCRbeta analysis, collaborator samples were shipped as frozen whole blood, as isolated PBMCs, or as DNA extracted from either sample type. The source is a man over 45 with active or convalescent COVID-19. The sequence links TRBV2 to TRBJ1-1, and TRBD1 aligns with 10 junction nucleotides. Specimen: peripheral blood. The nucleotides are TGTGCCACCTTAGGGGACAGGGGAGTTTTGGCTTTCTTT. The translation is CATLGDRGVLAFF.